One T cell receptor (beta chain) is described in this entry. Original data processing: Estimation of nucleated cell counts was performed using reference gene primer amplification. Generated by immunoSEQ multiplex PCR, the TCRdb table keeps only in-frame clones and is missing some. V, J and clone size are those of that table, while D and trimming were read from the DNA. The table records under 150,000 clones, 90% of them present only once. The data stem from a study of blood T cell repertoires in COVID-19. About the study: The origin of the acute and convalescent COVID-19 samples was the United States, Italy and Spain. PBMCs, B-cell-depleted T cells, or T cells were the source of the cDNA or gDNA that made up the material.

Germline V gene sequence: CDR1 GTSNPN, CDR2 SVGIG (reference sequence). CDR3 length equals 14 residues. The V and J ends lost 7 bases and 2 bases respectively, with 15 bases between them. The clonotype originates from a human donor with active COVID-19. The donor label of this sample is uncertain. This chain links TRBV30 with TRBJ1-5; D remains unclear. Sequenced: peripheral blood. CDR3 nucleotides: TGTGCCTCTGGGCGGGGAAATGGCAATCAGCCCCAGCATTTT. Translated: CASGRGNGNQPQHF.